Listed below are T cell receptor beta chains from one sample, sequenced in a study of T cells expressing NK-cell markers. From the 5' RACE reads, TCRdb lists one entry per CDR3 protein and no DNA. This sample contains 400,000 to 500,000 distinct CDR3 sequences. The sample taken for sequencing was blood T cells: a sorted CD56 or NKG2C T cell subset, CD4+ or CD8+ T cells, or bulk PBMC T cells (not recorded which). The receptors here all came from a woman aged 18-70 years in good health. The CDR3 runs from the conserved cysteine through the conserved F or W.

>TRBV20-1|TRBJ2-5
CSARGSQDAETQYF
>TRBV29-1|TRBJ2-5
CSVSGGPETQYF
>TRBV7-6|TRBJ2-2
CASTSSGGAGELFF
>TRBV3-1|TRBJ2-1
CASSLPGLAGNEQFF
>TRBV5-1|TRBJ2-5
CASSLESLGSQYF
>TRBV4-3|TRBJ2-7
CASSPGLRYEQFF
>TRBV5-1|TRBJ1-6
CASSLRQGRNSPLHF
>TRBV4-3|TRBJ2-1
CASSQMGLAGVGQFF
>TRBV14|TRBJ2-7
CASSQDPRREQYF
>TRBV20-1|TRBJ2-1
CSASAAPYNEQFF
>TRBV5-6|TRBJ2-7
CASSSGTGNEQYF
>TRBV10-3|TRBJ2-7
CAITLDGWVGEQYF
>TRBV11-1|TRBJ2-1
CASSLAAGLAHLSYNEQFF
>TRBV3-1|TRBJ2-7
CASSFGAGSYEQYF
>TRBV9|TRBJ1-3
CASSLEPHSGNTIYF
>TRBV29-1|TRBJ1-1
CSVDGGLGGEAMNTEAFF
>TRBV20-1|TRBJ2-5
CSTGPPDPQETQYF
>TRBV7-2|TRBJ2-3
CASRASASTDTQYF
>TRBV7-2|TRBJ1-2
CASSLGQGASNYGYTF
>TRBV28|TRBJ2-3
CASLGYAEVGKTWAQYF
>TRBV6-1|TRBJ1-5
CASGNSGISYSNQPQHF
>TRBV5-1|TRBJ2-6
CASSLILSGANVLTF
>TRBV20-1|TRBJ2-1
CSATPGLAGLSSYNEQFF
>TRBV7-3|TRBJ2-1
CASSLSAPGEQFF
>TRBV5-5|TRBJ1-1
CASSFRGASTEAFF
>TRBV4-2|TRBJ2-5
CASSQDQRGGSKTQYF
>TRBV14|TRBJ1-2
CASSQDLEPESGYTF
>TRBV29-1|TRBJ1-4
CSVEDAGAEKLFF
>TRBV7-6|TRBJ2-1
CASSLEIAGGNHNEQFF
>TRBV20-1|TRBJ2-1
CSAQTPGLASSYNEQFF
>TRBV12-3/TRBV12-4|TRBJ2-1
CASTTSGAWGEQFF
>TRBV7-2|TRBJ2-1
CASSPRRGQGYNEQFF